This TCR beta chain emerged from a study of breast tumors, draining lymph nodes, adjacent tissues (dated by TCRdb to about 2016). Describing the broader study: The study compared TCR beta repertoires across tumor, adjacent nontumor tissue and axillary lymph nodes from breast cancer patients. The study was designed to assess the relationships and possible T-cell exchange between tumor, surrounding tissue and draining lymph node repertoires in human breast cancer. Paper-wide results and their limitations: The similarity between tumor and nontumor tissue repertoires was significantly greater in luminal-like breast cancer than in basal-like breast cancer. The data were judged consistent with most tumor T cells deriving from the lymph node and then expanding within tumor tissue. The conclusion that tumor T cells originate in lymph nodes was framed as consistent with a hypothesis rather than directly demonstrated. T-cell repertoire diversity in tumors was found to be lower than in lymph nodes but higher than in nontumor tissue, and preferential V and J gene usage was observed.

On this clonotype: Its antigen is still unknown. The record has no base qualities; no much larger clone is one base away.

Sequencer: Illumina HiSeq 2000. Multiplex PCR amplification was used to generate the TCR beta chain libraries. The amplified TCR beta chain products were analyzed by high-throughput sequencing. TCRdb ran its own pipeline on the public reads, namely fastp trimming at Q25 and MiXCR clone calling, and kept in-frame beta chains. Each CDR3 protein gets just one entry, which takes the most common genes and DNA from the rows behind it. The sample includes approximately 88,000 distinct CDR3 sequences, with roughly 30% observed a single time. The ten biggest clones cover roughly 7.3% of the sample. The lymph node samples were taken from the axillary draining lymph nodes of breast cancer patients. This clonotype originated in a female donor with breast cancer. Some clones in this sample may be carry-over from other donors' samples. The specimen was axillary lymph node tissue.

The DNA sequence reads TGTGCCAGCCGCGAGGGCACTGAAGCTTTCTTT. The translation is CASREGTEAFF. Recombination linked TRBV2 to TRBJ1-1; no D gene call is confident. V sheds 8 bases and J sheds 4 bases, leaving 8 bases between their ends. The CDR3 spans 11 residues, from the cysteine through the phenylalanine. Just CDR3 DNA is preserved here, 33 bases in frame from base 1. The germline V gene specifies SNHLY as CDR1 and FYNNEI as CDR2.